This T cell receptor beta chain was captured by sequencing in a study of T cell responses to AZD1222 COVID-19 vaccine. Study-level results: Only after the peak T cell response were repertoires sampled. Donors were largely white British and mainly female; clonal diversity was possibly underestimated. Spike regions recognized by vaccine-associated CD4 TCRs spanned the protein, led by 160-218 and 743-854.

Trimming cost V 2 bases and J 2 bases; bases outside gene matches: 6. The CDR3 runs to 17 residues. Germline CDR1 is MNHNS and CDR2 is SASEGT. This table comes from immunoSEQ multiplex PCR, and its TCRdb copy is limited to in-frame clones, with some not included. Of approximately 120,000 clones in the sample, about nine tenths were seen once. As regards this clone: As yet, its antigen is unknown.

The genes are TRBV6-1 and TRBJ2-5, with TRBD2 identical over 12 bases. The sequencing here drew on peripheral blood, taken on day 0 of AZD1222 vaccination. This TCR was sampled from an adult in good health. CDR3 loop: CASSEKPGTSGQETQYF. For the CDR3, the DNA is TGTGCCAGCAGTGAAAAGCCCGGGACTAGCGGGCAAGAGACCCAGTACTTC.